The T cell receptor beta chain under discussion was sequenced for a study of CD8+ T cells in alopecia areata. The CDR3 spans 13 residues. Trimming pared 7 bases from V and 2 bases from J, leaving 12 bases between. Germline V gene sequence: CDR1 MNHNS, CDR2 SASEGT. Sequencing templates came from extracted RNA that was reverse transcribed into cDNA. Profiled with immunoSEQ multiplex PCR; TCRdb holds only in-frame clones, not every one. The table has about 130,000 clones, more than 40% seen once; the top ten hold over 15%. The sample was CD8+ T cells sorted from blood, taken at week 0. The rearrangement uses TRBV6-1 and TRBJ2-7; no definite D call. The receptor's source is a human donor with alopecia areata. The CDR3 loop is CASISQFPYEQYF. CDR3 DNA: TGTGCCAGCATATCGCAGTTTCCCTACGAGCAGTACTTC.